This TCR beta chain is drawn from a study of OX40 agonist ivuxolimab in advanced cancers. Overall study context: Treatment of patients was with ivuxolimab, an agonistic anti-OX40 (CD134) antibody.

The protocol was immunoSEQ multiplex PCR, while the TCRdb copy is restricted to in-frame clones and leaves out a portion. The table includes fewer than 90,000 clones, about 91% detected once. Looked up from germline, CDR1 is SGHNT and CDR2 is YENEEA. Trimming left V 3 bases short and J 5 bases short, with 20 bases between. The CDR3 consists of 17 residues. The chain uses TRBV11-3 and TRBJ2-1; D tentatively reads TRBD1 or TRBD2 (5 bases each). This clonotype was sampled from an adult with an advanced solid tumor such as melanoma, head and neck, liver or kidney cancer. The sample here was CD4+ or CD8+ T cells sorted from blood, taken in a trial of the OX40 agonist ivuxolimab. The CDR3 reads CASSFTGRGMGNNEQFF. The CDR3 nucleotides are TGTGCCAGCAGCTTTACGGGACGGGGTATGGGTAACAATGAGCAGTTCTTC.